A single sample gave rise to the 8 T cell receptor beta chains below, sequenced in a study of cytomegalovirus exposure and HLA in healthy donors. 13 Jbeta primers and 60 Vbeta primers were used for the PCR. Assay used: immunoSEQ multiplex PCR; TCRdb lists only in-frame clones, some missing. The table lists about 250,000 clones, more than 55% of them singletons, with approximately 2.5% in the top ten. The sequenced sample was PBMCs. These receptors all stem from a female donor in good health and CMV-seronegative.

The V gene is TRBV27, the J gene TRBJ2-2; D perhaps matches TRBD1 (6 bases). V lost 6 bases and J lost 5, with 13 bases in between. There are 14 residues in the CDR3. Looked up from germline, CDR1 is MNHEY and CDR2 is SMNVEV (reference sequence). The DNA of the CDR3 is TGTGCCAGCAGCGGACAGAGGGTAACCGGGGAGCTGTTTTTT. The encoded protein is CASSGQRVTGELFF.

This clone has only one observation. V gene TRBV5-1 combines with J gene TRBJ1-5; perhaps TRBD1 as D (5 bases). The CDR3 length is 15 residues. Germline V CDR1 and CDR2: SGHRS, YFSETQ. V was pared by 0 bases and J by 4 bases, with 11 bases between. CDR3 DNA sequence: TGCGCCAGCAGCTTGGCCGGGACTGATAATCAGCCCCAGCATTTT. Protein: CASSLAGTDNQPQHF.

This chain connects TRBV5-5 to TRBJ1-2; D unresolved. The V end lost 3 bases, the J end lost 0 bases, and 12 bases lay between the germline ends. In germline, CDR1 is SGHKS, CDR2 YYEKEE (reference sequence). The CDR3 extends over 15 amino acids. The CDR3 region is CASSSQVLANYGYTF. CDR3 bases: TGTGCCAGCAGCTCCCAGGTGTTAGCTAACTATGGCTACACCTTC.

V usage is TRBV5-1 and J usage is TRBJ2-7; D is uncertain. Deletions cut 5 bases from V and 6 bases from J, with 12 bases between. Germline V gives CDR1 SGHRS, CDR2 YFSETQ. CDR3 length equals 12 residues. Here the CDR3 reads CASSYLPGEQYF. CDR3 bases: TGCGCCAGCAGTTACCTTCCGGGCGAGCAGTACTTC.

The chain employs TRBV5-1 and TRBJ1-1, with TRBD1 as a possible D gene (6 bases). The CDR3 spans 14 residues. CDR1 is SGHRS, CDR2 YFSETQ, per germline. V gave up 1 base and J gave up 0 bases, with 7 bases separating them. The CDR3 region has the DNA TGCGCCAGCAGCTTGTGGGACATGAACACTGAAGCTTTCTTT. Translated, it gives CASSLWDMNTEAFF.

The table lists this clone with a few counts. This chain joins TRBV6-6 and TRBJ1-5; D might be TRBD1 (5 bases). Trimming took 0 bases from V and 4 from J, leaving 10 bases between them. Germline V gene sequence: CDR1 MNHNY, CDR2 SVGAGI (reference sequence). The CDR3 extends over 15 amino acids. The CDR3 reads CASSYSRGENQPQHF. The CDR3 nucleotides read TGTGCCAGCAGTTACTCGCGGGGGGAGAATCAGCCCCAGCATTTT.

The chain couples TRBV7-9 to TRBJ2-7; 12 bases agree with TRBD1. Germline lookup yields CDR1 SEHNR and CDR2 FQNEAQ (reference sequence). V was clipped by 5 bases and J by 5 bases; unmatched bases: 7. The CDR3 length is 15 residues. The chain's CDR3 is CASSPGTGGRNEQYF. CDR3 DNA: TGTGCCAGCAGCCCCGGGACAGGGGGCAGGAACGAGCAGTACTTC.

The chain couples TRBV2 to TRBJ1-5, with 8 bases matching TRBD1. CDR3 length: 14 amino acids. Germline V CDR1 and CDR2: SNHLY, FYNNEI. Trimming cost V 5 bases and J 2 bases; bases outside gene matches: 2. Here the CDR3 reads CASSQDRGNQPQHF. In DNA, the CDR3 is TGTGCCAGCAGTCAGGACAGGGGCAATCAGCCCCAGCATTTT.